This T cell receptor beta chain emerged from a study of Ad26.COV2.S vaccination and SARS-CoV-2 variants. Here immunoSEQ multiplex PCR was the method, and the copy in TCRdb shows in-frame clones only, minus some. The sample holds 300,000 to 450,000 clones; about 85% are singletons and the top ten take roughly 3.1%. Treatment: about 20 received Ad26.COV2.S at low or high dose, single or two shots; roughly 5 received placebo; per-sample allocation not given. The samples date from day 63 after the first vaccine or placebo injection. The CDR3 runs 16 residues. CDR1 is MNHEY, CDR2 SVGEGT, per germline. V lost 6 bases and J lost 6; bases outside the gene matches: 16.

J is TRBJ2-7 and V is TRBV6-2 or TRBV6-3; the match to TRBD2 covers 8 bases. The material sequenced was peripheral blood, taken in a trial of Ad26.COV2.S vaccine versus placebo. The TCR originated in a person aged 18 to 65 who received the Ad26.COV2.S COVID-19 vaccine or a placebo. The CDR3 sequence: CASSSRTSFLLGEQYF. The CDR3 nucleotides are TGTGCCAGCAGCAGCCGGACTAGCTTTTTGTTGGGCGAGCAGTACTTC.